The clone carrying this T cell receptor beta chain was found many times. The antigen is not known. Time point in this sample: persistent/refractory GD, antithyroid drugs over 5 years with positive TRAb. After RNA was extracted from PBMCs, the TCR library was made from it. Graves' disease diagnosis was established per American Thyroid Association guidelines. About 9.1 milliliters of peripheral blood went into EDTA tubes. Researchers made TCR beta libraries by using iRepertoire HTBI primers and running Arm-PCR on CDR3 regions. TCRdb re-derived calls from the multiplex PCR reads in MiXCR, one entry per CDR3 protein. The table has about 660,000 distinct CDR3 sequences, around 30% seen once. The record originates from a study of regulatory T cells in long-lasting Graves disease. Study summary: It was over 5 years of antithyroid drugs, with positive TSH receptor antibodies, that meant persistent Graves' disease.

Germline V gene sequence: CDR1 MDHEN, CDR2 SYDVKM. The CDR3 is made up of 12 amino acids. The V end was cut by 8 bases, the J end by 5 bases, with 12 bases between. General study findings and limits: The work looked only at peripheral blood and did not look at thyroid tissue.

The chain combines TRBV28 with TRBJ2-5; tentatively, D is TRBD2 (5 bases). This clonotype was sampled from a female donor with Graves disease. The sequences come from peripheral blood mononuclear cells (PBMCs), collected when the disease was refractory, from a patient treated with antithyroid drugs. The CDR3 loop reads CASEGSRETQYF. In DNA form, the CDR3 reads TGTGCCAGCGAGGGAAGTAGGGAGACCCAGTACTTC.